This TCR beta chain stems from a study of regulatory T cells in long-lasting Graves disease. The study's findings and limits: Segments TRBV28, TRBJ1-2 and TRBJ2-5 showed preferential usage in persistent disease.

CDR3 length: 18 residues. Looked up from germline, CDR1 is LNHDA and CDR2 is SQIVND (reference sequence). In building TCR beta libraries, iRepertoire HTBI primers were used together with Arm-PCR of CDR3 regions. MiXCR, applied by TCRdb to the multiplex PCR reads, yields one record per CDR3 protein. The repertoire consists of roughly 350,000 distinct CDR3 sequences, with around 16% occurring once and the leading ten covering 20%. Time point noted: newly diagnosed GD, antithyroid drugs for less than 3 months. PBMCs provided the RNA from which the TCR library was made. Xi'an, China, was home to the endocrinology department that provided patients. A remark on this clonotype: Its specificity is unknown. Mismatch with germline at one junction end may stem from a read error.

These records were also assigned to another study, of T cells in Graves' hyperthyroidism and ophthalmopathy.

This sequence was found in a woman between 18 and 30 years old with Graves disease. The material was peripheral blood mononuclear cells (PBMCs), obtained at new diagnosis, from a patient treated with antithyroid drugs. V is TRBV19 and J is TRBJ1-5, with D perhaps TRBD1 (5 bases). The CDR3 sequence: CASSIPNGGVGGNQPQHF. DNA for the CDR3: TGTGCCAGTAGTATTCCCAACGGGGGGGTCGGCGGGAATCAACCCCAGCATTTT.